The T cell receptor beta chain under discussion was sequenced for a study of blood T cell repertoires in COVID-19. On the study more broadly: COVID-19 samples, acute and convalescent, were from the United States, Italy and Spain. T cells, B-cell-depleted T cells, or PBMCs supplied cDNA or gDNA.

Authors' methods: Estimation of nucleated cell counts relied on the amplification of reference gene primers. Method: immunoSEQ multiplex PCR; TCRdb's copy keeps in-frame clones and lacks some. The V and J calls and clone size were taken over from that table, and D and trimming were inferred from the DNA. Here the sample spans 250,000 or so clones, 87% being singletons. This CDR3 contains 15 residues. Germline V gene lookup returns CDR1 SGHKS and CDR2 YYEKEE (reference sequence). V was pared by 0 bases and J by 3 bases, with 6 bases of the junction left unmatched. J is TRBJ2-7 and V is TRBV5-5, with 7 bases aligning to TRBD1. The sequence came from a man in his late teens or twenties with active or convalescent COVID-19. Sequencing was done on a sample of peripheral blood. CDR3 region: CASSLGQTGYYEQYF. CDR3 DNA sequence: TGTGCCAGCAGCTTGGGTCAGACAGGGTACTACGAGCAGTACTTC.